This TCR beta chain derives from a study of cytotoxic CD8 clonotypes in ibrutinib-treated CLL. On the study more broadly: IGHV unmutated 17 to 18; relapsed/refractory about a dozen; treatment-naive roughly 14. A mean of around 260,000 productive templates and approximately 85,000 productive rearrangements was obtained per sample.

Points from the study as a whole: Starting clonality was above that of age-matched healthy donors and tracked circulating CD8+ T-cell counts. Clonality grew at ibrutinib response; at progression, it decreased back toward baseline.

This CDR3 contains 15 residues. The J segment lost 8 bases and the V segment lost 5 bases, leaving 10 bases of the junction unmatched. From germline, CDR1 is PRHDT and CDR2 FYEKMQ (reference sequence). Some clones are missing from TCRdb's copy, which holds only in-frame ones; the method was immunoSEQ multiplex PCR. There are 25,000 to 30,000 clones in the sample; 65% to 90% occur only once, and around 8.5% lies in the top ten. As regards this clone: As yet, its antigen is unknown.

The chain combines TRBV13 with TRBJ1-2; 11 bases match TRBD1. The sequence was obtained from a human donor with chronic lymphocytic leukemia. Sequenced material: PBMCs, taken after 24 months of ibrutinib treatment. CDR3: CASSASDRGPIGYTF. The CDR3 coding sequence is TGTGCCAGCAGCGCCTCGGACAGGGGGCCTATAGGCTACACCTTC.